This TCR beta chain was documented in a study of T cells in Graves' hyperthyroidism and ophthalmopathy. RNA transcripts gave rise to amplified TCR beta CDR3 regions. HTBI primers were the set used in a first-round RT-PCR of the TCR CDR3. TCRdb independently ran MiXCR on the multiplex PCR reads; one entry per CDR3 protein. The sample contains 640,000 or so distinct CDR3 sequences, about 15% of which appear only once. This clonotype showed up just a few times. The CDR3 extends over 14 amino acids. In germline, CDR1 is DFQATT, CDR2 SNEGSKA (reference sequence). The V and J ends lost 4 bases and 0 bases respectively, with 12 bases between them.

The chain links TRBV20-1 to TRBJ1-1, with D perhaps TRBD1 (6 bases). The TCR was taken from a woman in her thirties or forties with Graves' ophthalmopathy. Sequencing was carried out using blood. CDR3 DNA sequence: TGCAGTGCTACCCGGACAGCCTTGAACACTGAAGCTTTCTTT. Protein: CSATRTALNTEAFF.